This TCR beta chain was documented in a study of monozygotic twins with inflammatory bowel disease. With no T cell sorting beforehand, total RNA was isolated from whole blood. Researchers generated cDNA in eight separate reactions per sample. TCRdb reprocessed the 5' RACE reads, with one entry per CDR3 protein and no DNA. This listing includes nearly 450,000 distinct CDR3 sequences. The length of the CDR3 is 15 residues. Germline lookup yields CDR1 SGHKS and CDR2 YYEKEE (reference sequence). Study-wide results and caveats: Fewer shared clonotypes with others were found in IBD patients than in healthy twins, especially with disease activity.

In the case of this clonotype: Antigen unknown.

Sequenced: blood. This clonotype was obtained from a human donor with ulcerative colitis or Crohn's disease, or a healthy co-twin of an affected twin (not recorded which). The chain joins TRBV5-5 to TRBJ1-1. CDR3 amino acids: CASSFYPAQNTEAFF.